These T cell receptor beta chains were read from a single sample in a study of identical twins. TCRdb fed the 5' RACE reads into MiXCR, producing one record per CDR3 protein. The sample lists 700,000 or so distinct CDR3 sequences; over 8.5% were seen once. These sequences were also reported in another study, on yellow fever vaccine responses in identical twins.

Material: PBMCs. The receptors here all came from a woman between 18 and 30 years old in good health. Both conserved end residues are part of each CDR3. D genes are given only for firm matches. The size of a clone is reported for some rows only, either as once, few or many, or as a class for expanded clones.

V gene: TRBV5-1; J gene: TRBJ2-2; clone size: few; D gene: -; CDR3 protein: CASGRDSYTGELFF; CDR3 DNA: TGCGCCAGCGGCCGGGACTCCTACACCGGGGAGCTGTTTTTT
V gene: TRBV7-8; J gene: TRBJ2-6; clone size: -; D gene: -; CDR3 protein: CASSLRPPSVNSGANVLTF; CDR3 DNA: TGTGCCAGCAGCTTACGTCCCCCTAGCGTCAACTCTGGGGCCAACGTCCTGACTTTC
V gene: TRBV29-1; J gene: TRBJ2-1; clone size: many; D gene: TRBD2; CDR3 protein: CSVLAGVRNEQFF; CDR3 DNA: TGCAGCGTTTTAGCGGGAGTCAGGAATGAGCAGTTCTTC
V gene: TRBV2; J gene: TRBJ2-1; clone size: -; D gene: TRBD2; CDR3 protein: CASSEALAGYNEQFF; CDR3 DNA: TGTGCCAGCAGTGAGGCGCTAGCGGGTTACAATGAGCAGTTCTTC
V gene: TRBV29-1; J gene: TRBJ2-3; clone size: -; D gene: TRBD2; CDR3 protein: CSVEGGGKGDTQYF; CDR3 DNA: TGCAGCGTTGAAGGGGGAGGGAAGGGAGATACGCAGTATTTT
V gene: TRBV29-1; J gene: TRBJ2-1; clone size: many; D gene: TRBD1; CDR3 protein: CSVEGGPYPEQFF; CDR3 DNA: TGCAGCGTCGAAGGGGGCCCCTACCCTGAGCAGTTCTTC
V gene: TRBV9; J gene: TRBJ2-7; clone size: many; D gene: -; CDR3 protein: CASSASAADHEQYF; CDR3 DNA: TGTGCCAGCAGCGCCTCGGCAGCGGACCACGAGCAGTACTTC
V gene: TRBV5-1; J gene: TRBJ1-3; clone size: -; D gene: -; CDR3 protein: CASSLKQGTGNTIYF; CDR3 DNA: TGCGCCAGCAGCTTGAAACAGGGAACTGGAAACACCATATATTTT
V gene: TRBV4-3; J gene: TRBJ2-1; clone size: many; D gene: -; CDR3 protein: CASSQGVLSYNEQFF; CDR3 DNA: TGCGCCAGCAGCCAAGGGGTCCTTTCTTACAATGAGCAGTTCTTC
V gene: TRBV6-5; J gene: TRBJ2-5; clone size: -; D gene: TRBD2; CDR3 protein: CASSYAPPLAGSETQYF; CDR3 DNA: TGTGCCAGCAGTTACGCCCCACCGCTAGCGGGCAGCGAGACCCAGTACTTC
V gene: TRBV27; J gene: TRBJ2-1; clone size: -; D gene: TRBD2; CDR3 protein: CASSPLSSGPYNEQFF; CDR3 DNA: TGTGCCAGCAGTCCCCTTTCTAGCGGTCCTTACAATGAGCAGTTCTTC
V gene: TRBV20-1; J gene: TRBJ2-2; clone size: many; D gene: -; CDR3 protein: CSARIPNTGELFF; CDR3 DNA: TGCAGTGCTAGGATTCCGAACACCGGGGAGCTGTTTTTT
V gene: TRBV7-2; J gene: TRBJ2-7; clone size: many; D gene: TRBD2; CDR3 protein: CASSPSGVRNEQYF; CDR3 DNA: TGTGCCAGCAGCCCTAGCGGGGTGAGGAACGAGCAGTACTTC
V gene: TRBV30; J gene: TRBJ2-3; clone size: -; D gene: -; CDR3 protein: CAWSPGAPLGTQYF; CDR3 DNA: TGTGCCTGGTCCCCAGGGGCTCCGTTGGGTACGCAGTATTTT
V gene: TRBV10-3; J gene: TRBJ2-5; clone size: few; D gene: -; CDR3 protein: CAITDDRYQETQYF; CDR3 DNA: TGTGCCATCACCGATGACAGGTACCAAGAGACCCAGTACTTC
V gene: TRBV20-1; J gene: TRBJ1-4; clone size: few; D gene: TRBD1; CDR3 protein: CSVQTGDIREKLFF; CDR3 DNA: TGCAGTGTACAGACAGGGGATATAAGGGAAAAACTGTTTTTT
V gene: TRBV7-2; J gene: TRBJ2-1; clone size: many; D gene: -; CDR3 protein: CASSLVVANNNEQFF; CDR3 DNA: TGTGCCAGCAGCTTAGTGGTAGCAAACAACAATGAGCAGTTCTTC
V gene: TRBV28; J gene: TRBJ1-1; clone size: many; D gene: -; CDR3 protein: CASSFRMNTEAFF; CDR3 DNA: TGTGCCAGCAGTTTCCGGATGAACACTGAAGCTTTCTTT
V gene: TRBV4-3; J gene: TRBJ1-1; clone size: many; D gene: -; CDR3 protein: CASSQAKSTEAFF; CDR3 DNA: TGCGCCAGCAGCCAAGCCAAGTCTACTGAAGCTTTCTTT
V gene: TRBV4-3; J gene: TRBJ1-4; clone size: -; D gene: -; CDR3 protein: CASSQVPGGLTNEKLFF; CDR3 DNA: TGCGCCAGCAGCCAAGTACCCGGGGGGCTAACTAATGAAAAACTGTTTTTT
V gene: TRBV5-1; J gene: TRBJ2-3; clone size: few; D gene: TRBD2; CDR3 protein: CASRLTSGSSDTQYF; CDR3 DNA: TGCGCCAGCAGGCTTACTAGCGGGAGCTCAGATACGCAGTATTTT
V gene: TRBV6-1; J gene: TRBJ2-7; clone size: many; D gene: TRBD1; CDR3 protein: CASSLQKDRASYEQYF; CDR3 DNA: TGTGCCAGCAGCCTCCAAAAAGACAGGGCGAGTTACGAGCAGTACTTC
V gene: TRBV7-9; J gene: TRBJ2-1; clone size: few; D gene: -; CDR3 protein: CASSLGSGDHNEQFF; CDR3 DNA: TGTGCCAGCAGCTTAGGGTCAGGAGATCACAATGAGCAGTTCTTC
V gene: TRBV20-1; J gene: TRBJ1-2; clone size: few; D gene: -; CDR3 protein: CSASSVYGYTF; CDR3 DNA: TGCAGTGCTAGTTCGGTTTACGGCTACACCTTC
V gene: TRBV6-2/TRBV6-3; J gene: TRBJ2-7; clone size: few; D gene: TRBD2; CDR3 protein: CASSYRTSGGVEQYF; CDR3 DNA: TGTGCCAGCAGTTACCGGACTAGCGGGGGAGTCGAGCAGTACTTC
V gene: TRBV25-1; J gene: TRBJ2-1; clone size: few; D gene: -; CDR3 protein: CASSGSGKWFDEQFF; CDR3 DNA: TGTGCCAGTTCAGGGTCCGGGAAATGGTTTGATGAGCAGTTCTTC
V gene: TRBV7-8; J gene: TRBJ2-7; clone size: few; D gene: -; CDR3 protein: CASSPKGGTVNSYEQYF; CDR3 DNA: TGTGCCAGCAGCCCAAAGGGCGGGACAGTCAACTCCTACGAGCAGTACTTC
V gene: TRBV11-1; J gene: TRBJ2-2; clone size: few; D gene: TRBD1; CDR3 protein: CASSLVPTRTGWTGELFF; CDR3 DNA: TGTGCCAGCAGCTTAGTCCCAACAAGGACAGGATGGACCGGGGAGCTGTTTTTT
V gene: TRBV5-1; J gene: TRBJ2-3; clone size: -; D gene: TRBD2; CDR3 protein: CASRHSGRTDTQYF; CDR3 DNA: TGCGCCAGCAGACATAGCGGGAGGACAGATACGCAGTATTTT
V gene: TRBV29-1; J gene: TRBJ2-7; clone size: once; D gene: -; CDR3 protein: CSVESSSLRGGSYEQYF; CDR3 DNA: TGCAGCGTTGAATCCTCGAGCCTGCGAGGCGGATCCTACGAGCAGTACTTC
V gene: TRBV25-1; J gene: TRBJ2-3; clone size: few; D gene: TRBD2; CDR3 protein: CASPGGAGALGDTQYF; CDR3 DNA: TGTGCCAGCCCGGGGGGGGCGGGGGCCCTCGGGGATACGCAGTATTTT
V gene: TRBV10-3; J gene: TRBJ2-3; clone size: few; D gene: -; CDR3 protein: CAITPGHSLDTQYF; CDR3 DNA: TGTGCCATCACCCCGGGACATTCCCTAGATACGCAGTATTTT
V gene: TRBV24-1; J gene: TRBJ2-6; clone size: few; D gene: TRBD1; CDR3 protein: CATSDRQGAGANVLTF; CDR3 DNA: TGTGCCACCAGTGACCGACAGGGGGCTGGGGCCAACGTCCTGACTTTC
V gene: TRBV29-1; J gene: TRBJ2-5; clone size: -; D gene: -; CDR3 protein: CSVVRGETQYF; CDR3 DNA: TGCAGCGTTGTTCGTGGGGAGACCCAGTACTTC
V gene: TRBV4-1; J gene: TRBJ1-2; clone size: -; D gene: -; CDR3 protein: CASSQERDYGYTF; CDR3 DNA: TGCGCCAGCAGCCAAGAACGGGACTATGGCTACACCTTC
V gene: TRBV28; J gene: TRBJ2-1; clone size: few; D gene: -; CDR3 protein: CASSLGLARDEQFF; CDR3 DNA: TGTGCCAGCAGTTTGGGGCTAGCTAGGGATGAGCAGTTCTTC
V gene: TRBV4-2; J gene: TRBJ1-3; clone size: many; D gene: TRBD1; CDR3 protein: CASSLAGGSSGNTIYF; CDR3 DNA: TGTGCCAGCAGCCTCGCAGGGGGCAGCTCTGGAAACACCATATATTTT
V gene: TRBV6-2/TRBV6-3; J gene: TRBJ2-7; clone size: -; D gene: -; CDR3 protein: CASSYAQQGYLTYEQYF; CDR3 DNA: TGTGCCAGCAGTTATGCGCAACAGGGTTACCTAACCTACGAGCAGTACTTC
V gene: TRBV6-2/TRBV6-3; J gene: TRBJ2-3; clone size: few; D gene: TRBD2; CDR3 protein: CASSYGGGGGTDTQYF; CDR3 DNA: TGTGCCAGCAGTTACGGAGGCGGGGGTGGCACAGATACGCAGTATTTT
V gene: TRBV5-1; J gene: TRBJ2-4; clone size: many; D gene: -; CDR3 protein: CASSLEAGAGKNIQYF; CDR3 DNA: TGCGCCAGCAGCTTGGAGGCAGGGGCAGGCAAAAACATTCAGTACTTC
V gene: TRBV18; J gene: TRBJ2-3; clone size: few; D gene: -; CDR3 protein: CASSPLSPGARTDTQYF; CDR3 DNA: TGTGCCAGCTCACCCCTCTCCCCAGGGGCGAGGACAGATACGCAGTATTTT
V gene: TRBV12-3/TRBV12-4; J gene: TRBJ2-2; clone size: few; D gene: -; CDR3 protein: CASRGRPTNTGELFF; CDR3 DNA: TGTGCCAGCAGAGGACGGCCAACGAACACCGGGGAGCTGTTTTTT
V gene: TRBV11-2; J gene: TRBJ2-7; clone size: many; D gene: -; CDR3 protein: CASSPPKGHEQYF; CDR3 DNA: TGTGCCAGCAGCCCACCGAAGGGGCACGAGCAGTACTTC
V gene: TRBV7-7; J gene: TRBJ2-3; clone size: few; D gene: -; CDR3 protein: CASSLGLRLIWTDTQYF; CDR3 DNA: TGTGCTAGCAGCTTAGGCTTGAGGTTGATTTGGACAGATACGCAGTATTTT
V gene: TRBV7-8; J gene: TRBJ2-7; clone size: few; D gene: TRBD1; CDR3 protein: CASSSTTGVYEQYF; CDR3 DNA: TGTGCCAGCAGCTCTACCACAGGGGTGTACGAGCAGTACTTC
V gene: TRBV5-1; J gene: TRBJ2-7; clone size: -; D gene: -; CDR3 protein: CASSYQTGTYEQYF; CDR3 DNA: TGCGCCAGCAGCTATCAGACAGGAACCTACGAGCAGTACTTC
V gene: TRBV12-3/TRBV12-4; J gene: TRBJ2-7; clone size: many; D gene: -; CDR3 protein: CASSLGPGLGEQYF; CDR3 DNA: TGTGCCAGCAGTTTAGGTCCCGGGCTCGGCGAGCAGTACTTC
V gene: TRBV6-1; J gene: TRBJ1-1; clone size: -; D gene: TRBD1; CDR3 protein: CAIGSQGARTEAFF; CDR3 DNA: TGTGCCATCGGCTCTCAGGGGGCTCGTACTGAAGCTTTCTTT
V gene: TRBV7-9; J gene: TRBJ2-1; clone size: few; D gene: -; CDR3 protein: CASSFPSVGNEQFF; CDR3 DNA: TGTGCCAGCAGCTTCCCCTCCGTGGGCAATGAGCAGTTCTTC
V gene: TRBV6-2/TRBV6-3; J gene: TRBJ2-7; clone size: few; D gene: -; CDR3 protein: CASSYSSGYSYEQYF; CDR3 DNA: TGTGCCAGCAGTTACTCATCCGGGTACTCCTACGAGCAGTACTTC